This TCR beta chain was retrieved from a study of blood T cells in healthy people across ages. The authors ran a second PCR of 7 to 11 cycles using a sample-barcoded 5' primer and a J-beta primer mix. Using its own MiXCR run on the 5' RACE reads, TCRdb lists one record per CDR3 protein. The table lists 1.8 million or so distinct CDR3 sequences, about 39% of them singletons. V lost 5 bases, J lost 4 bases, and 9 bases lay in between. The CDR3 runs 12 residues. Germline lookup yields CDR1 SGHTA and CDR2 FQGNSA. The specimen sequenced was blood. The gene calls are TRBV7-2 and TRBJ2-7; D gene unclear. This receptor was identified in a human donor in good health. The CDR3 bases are TGTGCCAGCAGCGAACATGGATACGAGCAGTACTTC. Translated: CASSEHGYEQYF.